This TCR beta chain was observed in a study of cytotoxic CD8 clonotypes in ibrutinib-treated CLL. Overall study findings and caveats: Patients had baseline clonality above age-matched healthy donors, and this clonality moved with circulating CD8+ T-cell counts. Clonality went up at ibrutinib response and then declined back toward baseline at progression.

Concerning this clone itself: Its cognate antigen is unknown.

The table came from immunoSEQ multiplex PCR; TCRdb's copy has only in-frame clones and leaves some out. The table records roughly 250,000 clones, around three quarters of them present only once. The receptor comes from a human donor with chronic lymphocytic leukemia. The sequenced sample was PBMCs, obtained after 24 months of ibrutinib treatment.

The chain's CDR3 is CASSQGGNQPQHF. CDR3 coding DNA: TGTGCCAGCAGTCAGGGAGGCAATCAGCCCCAGCATTTT. The chain combines TRBV2 with TRBJ1-5; TRBD1 might be the D (5 bases). V was shortened by 5 bases and J by 2 bases, with 7 bases between the two germline ends. Germline CDR1 and CDR2: SNHLY and FYNNEI. CDR3 length: 13 residues.